One T cell receptor (beta chain) is described in this entry. Its specificity is not known. This sample is drawn from a study of shared clonotypes between healthy human individuals. Every subset's genomic DNA went evenly onto several immunoSEQ plates. The assay was immunoSEQ multiplex PCR, and TCRdb's table has in-frame clones only and misses some. The data show 500,000 to 550,000 clones, roughly 95% seen once. Trimming removed 0 bases from V and 5 bases from J, with 14 bases in between. Germline V gene sequence: CDR1 LGHNA, CDR2 YNFKEQ. This CDR3 is built from 15 residues. Findings of the study overall: Naive subsets, compared against memory subsets, generally had larger estimated richness values.

This sequence originates from a woman aged 30 to 39 in good health. V and J are TRBV4-2 and TRBJ2-7, with a tentative D call TRBD1 (5 bases). The material sequenced was naive CD4+ T cells sorted from blood. Indicated subset: CD45RA+ positively selected. In DNA, the CDR3 is TGTGCCAGCAGCCAAGATGGATCAGGGTGGGACGAGCAGTACTTC. Translating gives CASSQDGSGWDEQYF.